The rows below give T cell receptor beta chains drawn from one sample of a study of regulatory T cells in long-lasting Graves disease. From the multiplex PCR reads, TCRdb called clonotypes with MiXCR, one entry per CDR3 protein. Of some 200,000 distinct CDR3 sequences in the sample, roughly a fifth are singletons; the top ten hold 12%. The sample was also linked to a second study, of T cells in Graves' hyperthyroidism and ophthalmopathy.

Specimen: peripheral blood mononuclear cells (PBMCs), collected at new diagnosis, from a patient treated with antithyroid drugs. Every receptor here comes from a woman aged 25 to 39 with Graves disease. Each CDR3 is given with its conserved first and last residue. D genes are given only for firm matches. Only part of the rows carry a size: once, few, many, or a class if the clone is expanded.

V gene	D gene	J gene	clone size	CDR3 protein	CDR3 DNA
TRBV10-2	NA	TRBJ1-4	many	CASSDTVGGSNEKLFF	TGCGCCAGCAGTGATACCGTTGGGGGGTCTAATGAAAAACTGTTTTTT
TRBV30	NA	TRBJ1-1	many	CAWSVETIPEAFF	TGTGCCTGGAGTGTAGAGACAATCCCTGAAGCTTTCTTT
TRBV4-1	NA	TRBJ1-4	many	CASSQELREKLFF	TGCGCCAGCAGCCAAGAACTGAGGGAAAAACTGTTTTTT
TRBV27	TRBD1	TRBJ2-3	many	CASSPPGTGRSDTQYF	TGTGCCAGCAGTCCCCCCGGGACAGGGAGGTCGGATACGCAGTATTTT
TRBV12-3/TRBV12-4	TRBD2	TRBJ2-1	NA	CASSPRGWEGEQFF	TGTGCCAGCAGTCCTCGCGGGTGGGAGGGGGAGCAGTTCTTC
TRBV4-1	TRBD2	TRBJ2-7	many	CASSQEASGSYEQYF	TGCGCCAGCAGCCAAGAGGCTAGCGGGAGCTACGAGCAGTACTTC
TRBV18	NA	TRBJ1-4	many	CASAEGNEKLFF	TGTGCCAGCGCCGAGGGGAATGAAAAACTGTTTTTT
TRBV10-3	NA	TRBJ2-1	NA	CAISESVGYSYNEQFF	TGTGCCATCAGTGAGTCGGTAGGCTACTCCTACAATGAGCAGTTCTTC
TRBV12-3/TRBV12-4	NA	TRBJ1-5	many	CASSLSRERAQPQHF	TGTGCCAGCAGCTTATCCAGGGAGAGGGCTCAGCCCCAGCATTTT
TRBV20-1	NA	TRBJ2-3	many	CSARPQISTDTQYF	TGCAGTGCTAGGCCCCAGATTAGCACAGATACGCAGTATTTT
TRBV4-1	NA	TRBJ1-2	many	CASSQVAGIDYGYTF	TGCGCCAGCAGCCAAGTAGCCGGGATCGACTATGGCTACACCTTC
TRBV19	TRBD1	TRBJ1-4	many	CASTTGQTNEKLFF	TGTGCCAGTACCACGGGACAGACTAATGAAAAACTGTTTTTT
TRBV6-2/TRBV6-3	TRBD2	TRBJ2-7	NA	CASSYAGLAWEEQYF	TGTGCCAGCAGTTACGCGGGACTAGCCTGGGAGGAGCAGTACTTC
TRBV19	TRBD2	TRBJ2-2	many	CASSRLAGSTGELFF	TGTGCCAGTAGTAGACTAGCGGGGAGCACCGGGGAGCTGTTTTTT
TRBV7-9	TRBD1	TRBJ2-2	NA	CASSPLTLLPRDRGLPNTGELFF	TGTGCCAGCAGCCCCCTTACCCTCCTCCCCCGGGACAGGGGACTCCCTAACACCGGGGAGCTGTTTTTT
TRBV24-1	TRBD1	TRBJ2-3	few	CATSETGAIPNTQYF	TGTGCCACCAGTGAGACAGGGGCCATTCCCAATACGCAGTATTTT
TRBV29-1	NA	TRBJ2-3	many	CSVGQGTDTQYF	TGCAGCGTTGGGCAGGGCACAGATACGCAGTATTTT
TRBV6-2/TRBV6-3	NA	TRBJ2-7	many	CASSYSRTREQYF	TGTGCCAGCAGTTACTCGAGGACTCGAGAGCAGTACTTC
TRBV2	NA	TRBJ1-4	once	CASSTRNRDANEKLFF	TGTGCCAGCAGTACTCGAAACAGGGATGCTAATGAAAAACTGTTTTTT
TRBV13	TRBD2	TRBJ2-7	many	CASSLVRESYEQYF	TGTGCCAGCAGCTTAGTGCGGGAGAGCTACGAGCAGTACTTC